This TCR beta chain was recovered during a study of regulatory T cells in long-lasting Graves disease. The time point here: newly diagnosed GD, antithyroid drugs for less than 3 months. There was RNA extracted from PBMCs, and the TCR library was made from it. The table lists this clonotype with many counts. To make TCR beta libraries, researchers used iRepertoire HTBI primers and Arm-PCR of CDR3 regions. How the authors handled the data: The study identified 60 to 65 TRBV and some 13 TRBJ segments across samples. One entry per CDR3 protein, called by TCRdb with MiXCR from the multiplex PCR reads. The V and J calls and clone size are TCRdb's, not the authors'. The data hold 360,000 or so distinct CDR3 sequences, with over 15% observed a single time. These data also featured in a second study, about T cells in Graves' hyperthyroidism and ophthalmopathy. That investigation notes: RT-PCR in the first round (using the HTBI primer set) targeted the TCR CDR3.

The sequence derives from a man aged 35-49 years with Graves disease. Specimen: peripheral blood mononuclear cells (PBMCs), collected at new diagnosis, from a patient treated with antithyroid drugs.

The DNA of the CDR3 is TGTGCCAGCTCACCTAACCCCCTGGGCGACAGCTCCTACGAGCAGTACTTC. It yields the protein CASSPNPLGDSSYEQYF. The chain carries TRBV18 and TRBJ2-7; TRBD1 might be the D (5 bases). Trimming cost V 3 bases and J 0 bases, with 18 bases left between them. The V gene's germline CDR1 is KGHSH and CDR2 LQKENI. The length of the CDR3 is 17 residues.